Sequencing of this TCR beta chain was carried out in a study of T cell responses to AZD1222 COVID-19 vaccine. Whole-study results and caveats: Researchers took repertoire samples only after the peak T cell response had come.

The V end lost 2 bases, the J end lost 0 bases, and 11 bases lay between the germline ends. Germline V CDR1 and CDR2: SGHAT, FQDESV (reference sequence). This CDR3 spans 16 amino acids. Sequencing was performed with immunoSEQ multiplex PCR; in TCRdb, only in-frame clones are kept and a portion is missing. The sample has some 130,000 clones, around nine tenths seen once. As regards this clone: The antigen remains unidentified.

The TCR comes from an adult in good health. The V call is TRBV11-1, the J call TRBJ1-3; D perhaps matches TRBD1 (6 bases). The sample consisted of peripheral blood, taken on day 0 of AZD1222 vaccination. The CDR3 coding sequence is TGTGCCAGCAGCTTAAGAGGACAGCTCTCTGGAAACACCATATATTTT. Amino acids: CASSLRGQLSGNTIYF. Filled out from reference TRBV11-1 and TRBJ1-3, the complete variable domain reads EAEVAQSPRYKITEKSQAVAFWCDPISGHATLYWYRQILGQGPELLVQFQDESVVDDSQLPKDRFSAERLKGVDSTLKIQPAELGDSAMYLCASSLRGQLSGNTIYFGEGSWLTVV.